The clone carrying this TCR beta chain was observed a few times. What it binds is unknown. TCR cDNA, made by 5'RACE template switching, carried an added universal primer site and UMIs. TCRdb called the 5' RACE reads again in MiXCR, with one record for every CDR3 protein. The table includes 200,000 to 300,000 distinct CDR3 sequences, 6.5% to 7.5% detected once. Deletions cut 3 bases from V and 5 bases from J, with 20 bases between. Germline CDR1 reads MNHEY; CDR2 reads SMNVEV (reference sequence). The CDR3 length is 17 residues. The data are from a study of T cells after yellow fever vaccination. Regarding the study as a whole: In post-booster samples, most primary-vaccination clones reappeared (approximately 95% CD4, about 90% CD8).

The source is a young man who received the YFV17D yellow fever vaccine. This specimen consisted of CD4+ T cells sorted from PBMCs, obtained on the day of the yellow fever booster vaccination. The chain links TRBV27 to TRBJ2-1; D is undetermined. Written as DNA, the CDR3 is TGTGCCAGCAGTTTTGCACCAATAGCAGAACTAAACAATGAGCAGTTCTTC. This sequence encodes CASSFAPIAELNNEQFF.